The 30 T cell receptor beta chains reported below all come from one sample, sequenced in a study of T-cell memory formation after mild COVID-19. MiXCR, run by TCRdb on the 5' RACE reads, gives a single entry per CDR3 protein. Of a few hundred thousand distinct CDR3 sequences listed, 20% to 25% are singletons. Material for sequencing was PBMCs or a T cell subset sorted from them (not recorded which). The receptor set was obtained from an adult woman who had mild COVID-19 (a few samples of this study predate the infection). Cell type and time point are not known.

The chain joins TRBV20-1 to TRBJ1-1; 7 positions match TRBD1. Trimming removed 1 base from V and 4 bases from J; junction bases left unmatched: 9. The CDR3 has 15 amino acids. Per germline, CDR1 DFQATT and CDR2 SNEGSKA (reference sequence). The CDR3 nucleotides are TGCAGTGCTAGAGCGGGTGACAGGGTGGGCACTGAAGCTTTCTTT. It yields the protein CSARAGDRVGTEAFF.

The chain is built from TRBV2 and TRBJ1-1; the match to TRBD1 covers 9 bases. CDR3 length: 18 amino acids. J gave up 0 bases and V 6 bases, and 14 bases lay outside the gene matches. Germline CDR1 is SNHLY and CDR2 is FYNNEI. The CDR3 sequence: CASRRGIRDRVMNTEAFF. The CDR3 DNA reads as TGTGCCAGCAGGAGAGGGATCCGGGACAGGGTCATGAACACTGAAGCTTTCTTT.

This chain uses TRBV11-2 with TRBJ1-3; unclear D gene. In germline, CDR1 is SGHAT, CDR2 FQNNGV. V lost 3 bases to trimming and J lost 4 bases, with 19 bases between them. This CDR3 spans 17 amino acids. The CDR3 reads CASSFPTRYSVGNTIYF. In DNA form, the CDR3 reads TGTGCCAGCAGCTTCCCGACCAGATACTCTGTCGGAAACACCATATATTTT. Using reference TRBV11-2 and TRBJ1-3 for the parts outside the CDR3, the full variable domain is EAGVAQSPRYKIIEKRQSVAFWCNPISGHATLYWYQQILGQGPKLLIQFQNNGVVDDSQLPKDRFSAERLKGVDSTLKIQPAKLEDSAVYLCASSFPTRYSVGNTIYFGEGSWLTVV.

This chain connects TRBV12-3 or TRBV12-4 to TRBJ1-1, with D possibly TRBD1 on 5 matching bases. This CDR3 has 15 residues. V lost 3 bases, J lost 6 bases, and 17 bases lay in between. The chain's CDR3 is CASSFNDRPVPEAFF. CDR3 sequence (DNA): TGTGCCAGCAGTTTTAATGACAGACCAGTCCCTGAAGCTTTCTTT.

This clonotype was recorded a few times. The V gene is TRBV4-2, the J gene TRBJ2-5; D possibly corresponds to TRBD1 (6 bases). Germline CDR1 LGHNA, CDR2 YNFKEQ. The CDR3 sequence is 14 residues long. The V end lost 4 bases, the J end lost 3 bases, and 12 bases lay between the germline ends. CDR3 in amino acids: CASSPGEGEETQYF. CDR3 nucleotide sequence: TGTGCCAGCAGCCCAGGGGAAGGGGAAGAGACCCAGTACTTC.

The table lists this clonotype with a few counts. The chain uses TRBV4-2 and TRBJ2-7; the match to TRBD1 covers 9 bases. Looked up from germline, CDR1 is LGHNA and CDR2 is YNFKEQ. Germline trimming cut 4 bases from V and 5 bases from J; bases unmatched to any gene: 12. The CDR3 loop spans 16 amino acids. The CDR3: CASSPPYGQGFHEQYF. In nucleotides, the CDR3 is TGTGCCAGCAGCCCTCCATACGGACAGGGGTTCCACGAGCAGTACTTC.

This clonotype was seen more than once but under ten times. V is TRBV5-1 and J is TRBJ2-3; a possible D gene is TRBD2 (6 bases). The CDR3 covers 16 residues. From germline, CDR1 is SGHRS and CDR2 YFSETQ. V lost 4 bases, J lost 0 bases, and 15 bases lay in between. For the CDR3, the DNA is TGCGCCAGCAGCCTACCCGGGACTCCTAGCACAGATACGCAGTATTTT. Residues: CASSLPGTPSTDTQYF.

This sequence joins TRBV5-1 and TRBJ2-2; 10 bases match TRBD2. The CDR3 runs 22 residues. J gave up 4 bases and V 1 base, and 22 bases lay outside the gene matches. Germline CDR1 SGHRS, CDR2 YFSETQ. This CDR3 reads CASSLPPRASGSRGERTGELFF. In DNA, the CDR3 is TGCGCCAGCAGCTTGCCTCCGCGGGCTAGCGGGAGTCGTGGGGAGCGCACCGGGGAGCTGTTTTTT.

The chain links TRBV19 to TRBJ1-1, with D possibly TRBD1 on 5 matching bases. The ends were cut back, 10 bases at V and 0 bases at J, with 15 bases in the middle. Germline-derived CDR1 and CDR2 are LNHDA and SQIVND (reference sequence). The CDR3 sequence is 14 residues long. The CDR3 nucleotides are TGTGCCACCGCATCGGGGGAAATGAACACTGAAGCTTTCTTT. It translates to CATASGEMNTEAFF.

The chain carries TRBV5-5 and TRBJ2-7, with TRBD2 identical over 8 bases. Looked up from germline, CDR1 is SGHKS and CDR2 is YYEKEE (reference sequence). CDR3 size: 14 residues. J was trimmed by 4 bases and V by 1 base; bases with no gene match: 4. The CDR3 DNA follows: TGTGCCAGCAGCTTGAGCGGGAGAGAATACGAGCAGTACTTC. Protein product: CASSLSGREYEQYF.

In this sample, this clonotype turned up a few times. The rearrangement links TRBV7-8 to TRBJ2-7, with TRBD1 matching over 10 bases. J lost 0 bases, V lost 5 bases, and 10 bases had no gene match. The germline V gene encodes CDR1 SGHVS and CDR2 FQNEAQ. This CDR3 region has 17 residues. As DNA, the CDR3 is TGTGCCAGCAGCCCGCACCCCTGGACAGGGGGCTCCTACGAGCAGTACTTC. Protein: CASSPHPWTGGSYEQYF. Full variable domain (missing parts from reference TRBV7-8 and TRBJ2-7): GAGVSQSPRYKVAKRGQDVALRCDPISGHVSLFWYQQALGQGPEFLTYFQNEAQLDKSGLPSDRFFAERPEGSVSTLKIQRTQQEDSAVYLCASSPHPWTGGSYEQYFGPGTRLTVT.

The V and J genes are TRBV5-1 and TRBJ1-6, with D unresolved. Germline CDR1 is SGHRS and CDR2 is YFSETQ. The CDR3 consists of 15 residues. Trimming removed 0 bases from V and 6 bases from J, with 10 bases in between. CDR3 coding DNA: TGCGCCAGCAGCTTGGATTCGGGGAGTAATTCACCCCTCCACTTT. It codes for CASSLDSGSNSPLHF.

This clonotype was counted only a few times. This sequence joins TRBV7-2 and TRBJ2-7; D call uncertain. Germline values: CDR1 SGHTA, CDR2 FQGNSA. The CDR3 runs 13 residues. Trimming shortened V by 5 bases and J by 11 bases, and 19 bases separated the two germline ends. Here the CDR3 reads CASSRVLSSVKYF. The CDR3 DNA sequence: TGTGCCAGCAGCCGAGTACTATCATCCGTTAAGTACTTC.

Regarding this clonotype: The junction shows a germline mismatch at one end, possibly a read error. This chain joins TRBV7-9 and TRBJ2-3; TRBD2 is a possible D gene (6 bases). The germline CDR1 and CDR2 sequences are SEHNR and FQNEAQ (reference sequence). CDR3 length: 16 amino acids. CDR3 region: CASSSPDEGTGLSMRF. CDR3 nucleotides: TGTGCCAGCAGCTCCCCCGACGAGGGGACTGGACTTTCGATGCGTTTT.

A few counts support this clonotype. The rearrangement links TRBV4-1 to TRBJ2-6; 8 bases are a match to TRBD1. V trimming: 2 bases; J trimming: 3 bases; junction bases outside the gene matches: 9. This CDR3 contains 18 residues. Germline CDR1 and CDR2: MGHRA and YSYEKL. The CDR3 DNA reads as TGCGCCAGCAGCCAACCGGACAGGGTGCGCCGTGGGGCCAACGTCCTGACTTTC. Protein product: CASSQPDRVRRGANVLTF.

The sample holds many counts of this clonotype. The chain employs TRBV5-1 and TRBJ2-7; 9 positions match TRBD1. Germline-derived CDR1 and CDR2 are SGHRS and YFSETQ. The trim removed 2 bases at V and 2 bases at J, leaving 5 bases unmatched. The CDR3 is 15 residues long. The CDR3 nucleotides read TGCGCCAGCAGCTTCTTGACAGGGGGGACCTACGAGCAGTACTTC. Encoded protein: CASSFLTGGTYEQYF. Complete variable domain (other parts from reference TRBV5-1 and TRBJ2-7): KAGVTQTPRYLIKTRGQQVTLSCSPISGHRSVSWYQQTPGQGLQFLFEYFSETQRNKGNFPGRFSGRQFSNSRSEMNVSTLELGDSALYLCASSFLTGGTYEQYFGPGTRLTVT.

This chain links TRBV7-9 with TRBJ2-2; the match to TRBD2 covers 11 bases. Germline CDR1 is SEHNR and CDR2 is FQNEAQ (reference sequence). This CDR3 comprises 17 residues. V lost 5 bases, J lost 2 bases, and 7 bases stayed unmatched. Here the CDR3 reads CASSARLAGLNTGELFF. The CDR3 DNA reads TGTGCCAGCAGCGCCCGACTAGCGGGGTTAAACACCGGGGAGCTGTTTTTT.

The V gene is TRBV18, the J gene TRBJ2-1; 13 bases align to TRBD2. CDR1 and CDR2 from the germline V gene are KGHSH and LQKENI. There are 15 residues in the CDR3. Unmatched junction bases numbered 3, after V lost 3 bases and J lost 7 bases. CDR3 sequence reads: CASSPGLAGFNEQFF. The CDR3 DNA reads as TGTGCCAGCTCACCGGGACTAGCGGGATTTAATGAGCAGTTCTTC.

This clonotype was picked up a small number of times. The chain recombines TRBV20-1 with TRBJ1-1; a possible D gene is TRBD1 (5 bases). The CDR3 has 14 residues. Per the germline V gene, CDR1 is DFQATT and CDR2 is SNEGSKA (reference sequence). Trimming removed 3 bases at V and 3 bases at J, with 14 bases between. CDR3 sequence reads: CSARERGRYTEAFF. CDR3 DNA sequence: TGCAGTGCTAGGGAGCGGGGCAGGTACACTGAAGCTTTCTTT.

This chain joins TRBV24-1 and TRBJ2-2; 10 positions agree with TRBD2. The CDR3 length is 17 residues. V was clipped by 0 bases and J by 2 bases; unmatched bases: 2. CDR1 and CDR2 from the germline V gene are KGHDR and SFDVKD. The DNA for the CDR3 is TGTGCCACCAGTGATTTGCCTAGCGGGAGCAACACCGGGGAGCTGTTTTTT. It codes for CATSDLPSGSNTGELFF.

V is TRBV3-1 and J is TRBJ2-1; 8 bases fit TRBD2. The CDR3 spans 15 residues. J lost 7 bases, V lost 4 bases, and 9 bases had no gene match. Per the germline V gene, CDR1 is LGHDT and CDR2 is YNNKEL (reference sequence). CDR3 nucleotide sequence: TGTGCCAGCAGCCCTGGACGGGGGGGAATAAATGAGCAGTTCTTC. Translation gives CASSPGRGGINEQFF.

The chain has TRBV5-1 and TRBJ2-1; tentatively, D is TRBD1 (5 bases). The CDR3 has 17 amino acids. CDR1 and CDR2 from the germline V gene are SGHRS and YFSETQ. The V end lost 7 bases, the J end lost 4 bases, and 24 bases lay between the germline ends. DNA of the CDR3: TGCGCCAGCTCCTTGGGCCAGGGTTCGAGTTCGTACAATGAGCAGTTCTTC. Translation gives CASSLGQGSSSYNEQFF.

This chain links TRBV27 with TRBJ1-5, with D unclear. Germline-derived CDR1 and CDR2 are MNHEY and SMNVEV (reference sequence). The CDR3 is 13 residues long. V lost 1 base to trimming and J lost 4 bases, with 5 bases between them. Here the CDR3 DNA reads TGTGCCAGCAGTTTATTCTGGAATCAGCCCCAGCATTTT. Translating gives CASSLFWNQPQHF.

This clonotype has a handful of counts. V usage is TRBV4-3 and J usage is TRBJ2-7; 9 bases agree with TRBD1. The ends lost 0 bases at V and 4 bases at J; junction bases unmatched: 7. Germline V gives CDR1 LGHNA, CDR2 YSLEER. This CDR3 has 16 residues. The CDR3 is CASSQDPGTGSYEQYF. The CDR3 DNA reads as TGCGCCAGCAGCCAAGATCCAGGGACAGGGTCTTACGAGCAGTACTTC.

The V and J genes are TRBV7-9 and TRBJ2-1, with a possible D match to TRBD2 (5 bases). The germline gives CDR1 SEHNR, CDR2 FQNEAQ (reference sequence). The V and J ends lost 5 bases and 6 bases respectively, with 11 bases between them. The CDR3 loop spans 13 amino acids. The CDR3 reads CASSISSFNEQFF. CDR3 in DNA: TGTGCCAGCAGCATATCTAGCTTCAATGAGCAGTTCTTC.

The genes are TRBV29-1 and TRBJ2-1; 7 positions agree with TRBD1. The CDR3 is made up of 17 amino acids. J was trimmed by 1 base and V by 0 bases; bases with no gene match: 9. Germline V gene sequence: CDR1 SQVTM, CDR2 ANQGSEA. CDR3 DNA: TGCAGCGTTGAAGAAGGTTGGGACAGCTTATCCTACAATGAGCAGTTCTTC. Translated: CSVEEGWDSLSYNEQFF.

This clonotype has more than one count but fewer than ten. The gene calls are TRBV18 and TRBJ2-4; D remains unclear. This CDR3 has 16 amino acids. Germline loops: CDR1 KGHSH, CDR2 LQKENI. V was pared by 2 bases and J by 0 bases, with 11 bases between. In DNA form, the CDR3 reads TGTGCCAGCTCACCAACCCCCTCTCTAGCCAAAAACATTCAGTACTTC. This sequence encodes CASSPTPSLAKNIQYF.

The chain uses TRBV6-5 and TRBJ1-5; 8 bases are shared with TRBD1. The V gene end was trimmed by 5 bases and the J gene end by 4 bases; junction bases not matched to a gene: 7. The CDR3 sequence is 15 residues long. CDR1 is MNHEY, CDR2 SVGAGI, per germline. Here the CDR3 DNA reads TGTGCCAGCAGTCGTCGACAGGGGATAAATCAGCCCCAGCATTTT. This translates into CASSRRQGINQPQHF.

The chain is built from TRBV27 and TRBJ2-5; TRBD1 matches 8 bases. Trimming removed 6 bases from V and 3 bases from J; junction bases left unmatched: 12. The V gene's germline CDR1 is MNHEY and CDR2 SMNVEV (reference sequence). There are 16 residues in the CDR3. CDR3 nucleotide sequence: TGTGCCAGCAGCCGTTTGTTACGGACAGGGAAAGAGACCCAGTACTTC. As protein: CASSRLLRTGKETQYF.

This clonotype was seen repeatedly, ten times or more. The chain uses TRBV20-1 and TRBJ1-1; 8 nucleotides agree with TRBD1. Unmatched junction bases numbered 10, after V lost 2 bases and J lost 5 bases. CDR1 is DFQATT and CDR2 is SNEGSKA in the germline V gene (reference sequence). This CDR3 contains 15 residues. The CDR3 DNA is TGCAGTGCTAGATCCCTCGGACAGGGTTGGACTGAAGCTTTCTTT. Its translation is CSARSLGQGWTEAFF.